This paragraph covers one T cell receptor beta chain sequence. Its target is unknown. The source of the sample is a study of shared clonotypes between healthy human individuals. V lost 1 base and J lost 8, with 15 bases in between. This CDR3 is 14 amino acids long. The germline V gene has CDR1 SGHDT and CDR2 YYEEEE. Method: immunoSEQ multiplex PCR; TCRdb's copy keeps in-frame clones and lacks some. The table records more than 900,000 clones, around 78% of them present only once. Overall study findings and caveats: Clonotypes shared by all four sorted-subset donors had higher generation probabilities than non-shared clonotypes.

The genes are TRBV5-6 and TRBJ1-1; unclear D gene. The sequence was obtained from a man aged 18-30 years in good health. Some clones in this sample may be carry-over from other donors' samples. The sequenced material came from memory CD4+ T cells from PBMCs. Subset here: CD45RA-negative fraction. CDR3 sequence (DNA): TGTGCCAGCAGCTTGACAGTGAACACTGTGGAAGCTTTCTTT. Translating it yields CASSLTVNTVEAFF.